The entry below gives a single T cell receptor beta chain sequence along with its context. The record originates from a study of OX40 agonist ivuxolimab in advanced cancers. The table came from immunoSEQ multiplex PCR; TCRdb's copy has only in-frame clones and leaves some out. The profile shows tens of thousands of clones, approximately 78% of them singletons. The CDR3 loop spans 11 amino acids. V lost 6 bases to trimming and J lost 11 bases, with 13 bases between them. From germline, CDR1 is MNHGY and CDR2 SVAAGI. This receptor was taken from an adult with an advanced solid tumor such as melanoma, head and neck, liver or kidney cancer. The sequencing used CD4+ or CD8+ T cells sorted from blood, collected in a trial of the OX40 agonist ivuxolimab. The chain combines TRBV6-9 with TRBJ1-1; D perhaps matches TRBD1 (5 bases). The CDR3 DNA reads as TGTGCCAGCAGGAGGGACGCCGCGGCTTTCTTT. It codes for CASRRDAAAFF.